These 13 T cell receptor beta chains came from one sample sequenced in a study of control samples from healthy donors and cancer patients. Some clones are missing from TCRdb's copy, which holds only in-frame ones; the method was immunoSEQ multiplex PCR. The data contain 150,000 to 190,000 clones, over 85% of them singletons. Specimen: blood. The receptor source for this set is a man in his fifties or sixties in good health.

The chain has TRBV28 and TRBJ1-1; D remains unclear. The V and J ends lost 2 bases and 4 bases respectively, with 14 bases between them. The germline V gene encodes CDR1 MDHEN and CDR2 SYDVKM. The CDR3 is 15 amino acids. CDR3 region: CASSLTTSLSTEAFF. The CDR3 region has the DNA TGTGCCAGCAGTTTAACGACAAGCCTTAGCACTGAAGCTTTCTTT.

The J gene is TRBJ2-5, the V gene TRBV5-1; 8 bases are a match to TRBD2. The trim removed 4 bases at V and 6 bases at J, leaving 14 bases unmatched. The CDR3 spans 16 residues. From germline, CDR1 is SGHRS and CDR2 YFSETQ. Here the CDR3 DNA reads TGCGCCAGCAGCCGCGAGGGGAGCGGGAGTACAAAGACCCAGTACTTC. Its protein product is CASSREGSGSTKTQYF.

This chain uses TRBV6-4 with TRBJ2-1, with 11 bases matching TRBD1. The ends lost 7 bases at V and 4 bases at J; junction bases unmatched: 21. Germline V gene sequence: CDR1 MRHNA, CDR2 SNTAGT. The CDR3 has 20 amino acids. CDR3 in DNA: TGTGCCAGCAAGTTGTTGGGAGGGACAGGGGGACTAGCCCCTTACAATGAGCAGTTCTTC. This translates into CASKLLGGTGGLAPYNEQFF.

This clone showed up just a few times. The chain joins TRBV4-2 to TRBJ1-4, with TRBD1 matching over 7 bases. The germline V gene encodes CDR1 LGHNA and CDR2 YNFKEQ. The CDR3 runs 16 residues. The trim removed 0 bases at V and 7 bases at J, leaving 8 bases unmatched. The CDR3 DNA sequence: TGTGCCAGCAGCCAAGATGGGGGGACAGTAGGTGAAAAACTGTTTTTT. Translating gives CASSQDGGTVGEKLFF.

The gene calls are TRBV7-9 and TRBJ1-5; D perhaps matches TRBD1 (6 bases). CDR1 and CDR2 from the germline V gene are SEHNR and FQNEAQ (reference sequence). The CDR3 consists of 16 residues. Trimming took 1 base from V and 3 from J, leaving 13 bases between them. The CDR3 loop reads CASSLEGGANNQPQHF. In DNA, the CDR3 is TGTGCCAGCAGCTTAGAGGGGGGGGCAAACAATCAGCCCCAGCATTTT.

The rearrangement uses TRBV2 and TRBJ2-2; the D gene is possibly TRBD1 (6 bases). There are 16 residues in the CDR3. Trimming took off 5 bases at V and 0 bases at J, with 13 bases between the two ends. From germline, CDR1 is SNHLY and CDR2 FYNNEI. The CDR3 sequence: CASSSDRPPNTGELFF. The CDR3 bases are TGTGCCAGCAGTTCAGACAGGCCCCCGAACACCGGGGAGCTGTTTTTT.

This CDR3 reads CASSLGSGAYEQYF. The CDR3 nucleotides read TGTGCCAGCAGTTTGGGTAGCGGTGCCTACGAGCAGTACTTC. This rearrangement joins TRBV27 to TRBJ2-7; TRBD2 might be the D (6 bases). V was clipped by 3 bases and J by 2 bases, with 11 bases between them. Germline CDR1 reads MNHEY; CDR2 reads SMNVEV (reference sequence). The CDR3 covers 14 residues.

CDR3 bases: TGTGCCAGCAGTGAAGCATCACAGGGGGGTCAGCCCCAGCATTTT. The encoded protein is CASSEASQGGQPQHF. This chain connects TRBV6-1 to TRBJ1-5; 8 positions match TRBD1. The CDR3 is 15 residues long. With 0 bases clipped from V and 6 bases from J, the junction kept 4 bases outside the gene matches. The germline CDR1 and CDR2 sequences are MNHNS and SASEGT.

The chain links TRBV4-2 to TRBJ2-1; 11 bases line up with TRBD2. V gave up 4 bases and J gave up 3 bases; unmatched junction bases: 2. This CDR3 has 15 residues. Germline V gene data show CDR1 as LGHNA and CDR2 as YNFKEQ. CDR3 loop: CASSPTSGGYNEQFF. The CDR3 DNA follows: TGTGCCAGCAGCCCAACTAGCGGGGGCTACAATGAGCAGTTCTTC.

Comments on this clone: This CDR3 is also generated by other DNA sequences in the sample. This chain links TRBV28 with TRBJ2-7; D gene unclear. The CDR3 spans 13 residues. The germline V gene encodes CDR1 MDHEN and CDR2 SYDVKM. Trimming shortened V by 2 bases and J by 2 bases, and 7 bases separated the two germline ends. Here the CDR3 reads CASSLGAPYEQYF. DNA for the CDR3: TGTGCCAGCAGTTTAGGTGCCCCCTACGAGCAGTACTTC.

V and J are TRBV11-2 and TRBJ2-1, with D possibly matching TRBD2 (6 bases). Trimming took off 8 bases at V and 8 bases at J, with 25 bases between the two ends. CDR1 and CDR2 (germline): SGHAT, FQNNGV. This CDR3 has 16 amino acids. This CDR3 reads CASGVSSGLLADEQFF. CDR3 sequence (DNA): TGTGCCAGCGGGGTTTCTTCGGGACTCCTTGCTGATGAGCAGTTCTTC.

CDR3 region: CASSKGRGVGNQPQHF. The CDR3 coding sequence is TGTGCCAGCAGCAAGGGCCGTGGGGTCGGGAATCAGCCCCAGCATTTT. V is TRBV21-1 and J is TRBJ1-5. TRBV21-1 is flagged as a pseudogene. The CDR3 runs to 16 residues.

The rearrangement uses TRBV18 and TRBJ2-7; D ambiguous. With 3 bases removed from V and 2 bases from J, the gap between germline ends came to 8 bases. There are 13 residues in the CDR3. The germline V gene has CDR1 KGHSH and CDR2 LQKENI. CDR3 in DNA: TGTGCCAGCTCACCCGCACCAGCCTACGAGCAGTACTTC. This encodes CASSPAPAYEQYF.